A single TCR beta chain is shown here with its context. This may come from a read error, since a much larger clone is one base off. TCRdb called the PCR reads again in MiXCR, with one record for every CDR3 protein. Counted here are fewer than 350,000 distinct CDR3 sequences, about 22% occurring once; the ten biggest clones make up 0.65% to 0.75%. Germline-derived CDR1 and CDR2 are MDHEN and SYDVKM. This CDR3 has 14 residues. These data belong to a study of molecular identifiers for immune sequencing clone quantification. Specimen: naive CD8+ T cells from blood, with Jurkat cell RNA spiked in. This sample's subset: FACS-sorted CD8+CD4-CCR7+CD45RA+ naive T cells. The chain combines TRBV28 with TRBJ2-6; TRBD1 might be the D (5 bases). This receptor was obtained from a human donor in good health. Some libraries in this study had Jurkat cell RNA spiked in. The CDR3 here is CASSQGTGANVLAF. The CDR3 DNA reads TGTGCCAGCAGTCAGGGAACTGGGGCCAACGTCCTGGCTTTC. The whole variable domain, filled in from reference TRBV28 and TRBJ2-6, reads DVKVTQSSRYLVKRTGEKVFLECVQDMDHENMFWYRQDPGLGLRLIYFSYDVKMKEKGDIPEGYSVSREKKERFSLILESASTNQTSMYLCASSQGTGANVLAFGAGSRLTVL.